A selection of T cell receptor beta chains follows, all from one sample in a study of cytomegalovirus exposure and HLA in healthy donors. Measured with immunoSEQ multiplex PCR; TCRdb has only the in-frame clones, and not every one. The sample records 96,000 or so clones, 65% to 75% being singletons. The sample consisted of PBMCs. These receptors were collected from a female donor in good health and CMV-seropositive. Both conserved end residues are part of each CDR3. D genes are given only for firm matches. The size field is filled for only some rows; it gives once, few, many or a size class.

clone_size: few
v_call: TRBV4-1
j_call: TRBJ2-5
d_call: NA
cdr3_aa: CASSHPRQPPYF
cdr3_nt: TGCGCCAGCAGCCACCCTCGACAGCCCCCGTACTTC

clone_size: NA
v_call: TRBV5-4
j_call: TRBJ2-6
d_call: NA
cdr3_aa: CASSFAGPSGANVLTF
cdr3_nt: TGTGCCAGCAGCTTTGCAGGCCCCTCTGGGGCCAACGTCCTGACTTTC

clone_size: NA
v_call: TRBV5-1
j_call: TRBJ1-1
d_call: NA
cdr3_aa: CASSFGAEAFF
cdr3_nt: TGCGCCAGCAGCTTCGGGGCTGAAGCTTTCTTT

clone_size: NA
v_call: TRBV11-1
j_call: TRBJ2-3
d_call: TRBD1
cdr3_aa: CASSPDRGLADTQYF
cdr3_nt: TGTGCCAGCAGCCCGGACAGGGGATTGGCAGATACGCAGTATTTT

clone_size: NA
v_call: TRBV5-1
j_call: TRBJ1-1
d_call: TRBD1
cdr3_aa: CASSPGQVNTEAFF
cdr3_nt: TGCGCCAGCAGCCCTGGACAGGTGAACACTGAAGCTTTCTTT

clone_size: NA
v_call: TRBV21-1
j_call: TRBJ1-4
d_call: NA
cdr3_aa: CASIPPGTGLEKLFF
cdr3_nt: TGTGCCAGCATCCCACCCGGGACAGGGCTTGAAAAACTGTTTTTT

clone_size: NA
v_call: TRBV7-3
j_call: TRBJ1-6
d_call: NA
cdr3_aa: CASSVGHGNSPLHF
cdr3_nt: TGTGCCAGCAGCGTAGGACACGGGAATTCACCCCTCCACTTT

clone_size: NA
v_call: TRBV7-8
j_call: TRBJ1-1
d_call: NA
cdr3_aa: CASSSGGRDEAFF
cdr3_nt: TGTGCCAGCAGCTCCGGAGGGAGGGATGAAGCTTTCTTT

clone_size: NA
v_call: TRBV6-1
j_call: TRBJ2-7
d_call: TRBD2
cdr3_aa: CASSAGGGSYEQYF
cdr3_nt: TGTGCCAGCTCCGCGGGGGGCGGGTCCTACGAGCAGTACTTC

clone_size: few
v_call: TRBV28
j_call: TRBJ2-1
d_call: NA
cdr3_aa: CASGQSRGRNEQFF
cdr3_nt: TGTGCCAGCGGCCAGTCAAGAGGGCGCAATGAGCAGTTCTTC

clone_size: NA
v_call: TRBV28
j_call: TRBJ1-4
d_call: NA
cdr3_aa: CASSLGRRLFF
cdr3_nt: TGTGCCAGCAGCCTGGGGCGTCGGCTGTTTTTT

clone_size: once
v_call: TRBV7-9
j_call: TRBJ2-7
d_call: TRBD1
cdr3_aa: CASSLVGTGYYEQYF
cdr3_nt: TGTGCCAGCAGCTTAGTCGGGACAGGGTACTACGAGCAGTACTTC

clone_size: NA
v_call: TRBV7-2
j_call: TRBJ2-7
d_call: TRBD2
cdr3_aa: CASSQGRGGGYEQYF
cdr3_nt: TGTGCCAGCAGCCAGGGACGGGGGGGAGGGTACGAGCAGTACTTC

clone_size: once
v_call: TRBV11-1
j_call: TRBJ1-4
d_call: NA
cdr3_aa: CASSSNQVFNEKLFF
cdr3_nt: TGTGCCAGCAGCTCGAATCAGGTCTTCAATGAAAAACTGTTTTTT

clone_size: NA
v_call: TRBV11-2
j_call: TRBJ1-5
d_call: NA
cdr3_aa: CASSLVGDSQPQHF
cdr3_nt: TGTGCCAGCAGCTTAGTCGGGGATTCTCAGCCCCAGCATTTT

clone_size: NA
v_call: TRBV29-1
j_call: TRBJ1-4
d_call: NA
cdr3_aa: CSAGLSNEKLFF
cdr3_nt: TGCAGCGCGGGTCTAAGTAATGAAAAACTGTTTTTT

clone_size: once
v_call: TRBV19
j_call: TRBJ1-2
d_call: NA
cdr3_aa: CASTSQGLLSYTF
cdr3_nt: TGTGCCAGCACCTCGCAGGGATTATTGAGCTACACCTTC

clone_size: NA
v_call: TRBV4-2
j_call: TRBJ1-1
d_call: TRBD1
cdr3_aa: CASSQVLTGDNTEAFF
cdr3_nt: TGTGCCAGCAGCCAAGTTCTGACAGGGGACAACACTGAAGCTTTCTTT

clone_size: few
v_call: TRBV5-1
j_call: TRBJ1-2
d_call: NA
cdr3_aa: CASSFGGRTRGYTF
cdr3_nt: TGCGCCAGCAGCTTTGGGGGCAGGACAAGGGGCTACACCTTC

clone_size: NA
v_call: TRBV19
j_call: TRBJ1-2
d_call: NA
cdr3_aa: CASSIPQGNYGYTF
cdr3_nt: TGTGCCAGTAGTATACCTCAGGGGAACTATGGCTACACCTTC

clone_size: few
v_call: TRBV6-5
j_call: TRBJ2-4
d_call: TRBD1
cdr3_aa: CASSEGTGYNIQYF
cdr3_nt: TGTGCCAGCAGTGAAGGGACAGGGTATAACATTCAGTACTTC

clone_size: NA
v_call: TRBV11-2
j_call: TRBJ2-1
d_call: NA
cdr3_aa: CASSLNPQIGNEQFF
cdr3_nt: TGTGCCAGCAGCTTAAACCCACAGATCGGCAATGAGCAGTTCTTC

clone_size: once
v_call: TRBV4-2
j_call: TRBJ2-2
d_call: TRBD2
cdr3_aa: CASSQGLRGGNTGELFF
cdr3_nt: TGTGCCAGCAGCCAAGGTCTACGCGGGGGAAACACCGGGGAGCTGTTTTTT